The T cell receptor (beta chain) under discussion was sequenced for a study of human T cells and chemical hapten exposure. Study-wide background: Women made up most patients, who had alopecia areata, totalis or universalis.

TCRdb re-called the RACE reads with MiXCR, one entry per CDR3 protein. This sample has approximately 320,000 distinct CDR3 sequences; around 5% occur once, and the top ten carry over 7%. General study findings and limits: There was no change with DPC sensitization in TCRs above 1 in 1000 frequency.

This clonotype has a handful of counts. Its target is unknown. Time point reported: pre-sensitization, week 0. Treatment reported: therapeutic diphenylcyclopropenone sensitization with weekly scalp DPC. This sample comprised whole blood, obtained in connection with sensitization to the hapten diphenylcyclopropenone (DPC). The source of this sequence is a woman under 30 with alopecia areata. Some clones in this sample may be carry-over from other donors' samples.

Written as DNA, the CDR3 is TGTGCCAGCGGGCCTACAGGGGGCTTCAATCAGCCCCAGCATTTT. Translating gives CASGPTGGFNQPQHF. The J gene is TRBJ1-5, the V gene TRBV2; 9 bases map to TRBD1. Germline V CDR1 and CDR2: SNHLY, FYNNEI. The CDR3 contains 15 residues. V was pared by 8 bases and J by 3 bases, with 8 bases of the junction left unmatched.